The 27 T cell receptor beta chains given below trace back to one sample, sequenced in a study of immune evolution from preneoplasia to lung adenocarcinoma. Assay used: immunoSEQ multiplex PCR; TCRdb lists only in-frame clones, some missing. The sample shows under 13,000 clones, more than 65% of them seen only once. The sequencing sample was made of FFPE minimally invasive lung adenocarcinoma tissue. All receptors derive from a person between 65 and 79 years old with lung adenocarcinoma.

V gene TRBV18 combines with J gene TRBJ2-1; 14 nucleotides align to TRBD2. CDR1 is KGHSH, CDR2 LQKENI, per germline. The V and J ends lost 3 bases and 8 bases, in that order; junction bases with no gene match: 6. The CDR3 has 16 amino acids. The CDR3 coding sequence is TGTGCCAGCTCACCGGAGGGACTAGCGGGAGCGTATGAGCAGTTCTTC. This sequence encodes CASSPEGLAGAYEQFF.

The V gene is TRBV4-2, the J gene TRBJ1-3, with D possibly TRBD1 on 5 matching bases. The CDR3 runs 17 residues. Germline V gene sequence: CDR1 LGHNA, CDR2 YNFKEQ. V lost 0 bases and J lost 0, with 12 bases in between. This CDR3 is CASSQDGGEISGNTIYF. The CDR3, as DNA: TGTGCCAGCAGCCAAGATGGAGGGGAGATCTCTGGAAACACCATATATTTT.

The chain is built from TRBV11-2 and TRBJ2-3, with 9 bases identical to TRBD2. CDR1 and CDR2 from the germline V gene are SGHAT and FQNNGV. With 5 bases clipped from V and 7 bases from J, the junction kept 16 bases outside the gene matches. The CDR3 covers 17 residues. The CDR3 coding sequence is TGTGCCAGCAGCGAAGGGGGTGGGCTAGCGGGATTGAATACGCAGTATTTT. Translated: CASSEGGGLAGLNTQYF.

The chain uses TRBV7-6 and TRBJ2-7, with a tentative D call TRBD2 (5 bases). V lost 2 bases and J lost 2, with 7 bases in between. Germline V lookup: CDR1 SGHVS, CDR2 FNYEAQ. The CDR3 is 13 amino acids. CDR3 residues: CASSLTRAYEQYF. The CDR3 DNA sequence: TGTGCCAGCAGCTTAACTAGGGCCTACGAGCAGTACTTC.

The chain recombines TRBV6-1 with TRBJ1-1, with D unclear. The germline gives CDR1 MNHNS, CDR2 SASEGT. The V end lost 7 bases, the J end lost 1 base, and 7 bases lay between the germline ends. This CDR3 comprises 12 residues. The CDR3 spells CASTLRNTEAFF. CDR3 bases: TGTGCCAGCACGTTGAGGAACACTGAAGCTTTCTTT.

The chain recombines TRBV14 with TRBJ1-1; D ambiguous. The CDR3 length is 14 residues. Germline CDR1 is SGHDN and CDR2 is FVKESK. Between the trimmed V and J ends, which lost 1 base and 4 bases, there was a span of 10 bases. The chain's CDR3 is CASSQVEGVTEAFF. The CDR3 DNA reads TGTGCCAGCAGCCAAGTTGAAGGCGTCACTGAAGCTTTCTTT.

This clone was picked up one time. The chain joins TRBV6-5 to TRBJ2-6; D is unresolved. The CDR3 has 15 residues. The germline CDR1 and CDR2 sequences are MNHEY and SVGAGI. Trimming took 5 bases from V and 0 from J, leaving 8 bases between them. The CDR3 DNA follows: TGTGCCAGCAGTCGGCCCAGCTCTGGGGCCAACGTCCTGACTTTC. This encodes CASSRPSSGANVLTF.

In its sample, this clone was seen once. The chain has TRBV4-1 and TRBJ2-6, with 9 nucleotides matching TRBD2. The ends lost 0 bases at V and 0 bases at J; junction bases unmatched: 6. Germline CDR1 and CDR2: MGHRA and YSYEKL. The CDR3 contains 19 residues. Written as DNA, the CDR3 is TGCGCCAGCAGCCAAGATTGGACTAGCGCGCGCTCTGGGGCCAACGTCCTGACTTTC. Protein: CASSQDWTSARSGANVLTF.

The gene calls are TRBV10-2 and TRBJ1-3; D might be TRBD1 (6 bases). Germline CDR1 reads WSHSY; CDR2 reads SAAADI. V lost 8 bases and J 0 bases, leaving 14 bases between the germline ends. The CDR3 is 15 amino acids. The CDR3 reads CASGQSPSSGNTIYF. CDR3 nucleotides: TGCGCCAGCGGACAGTCCCCCTCCTCTGGAAACACCATATATTTT.

The chain uses TRBV27 and TRBJ2-1; 12 positions match TRBD2. J gave up 3 bases and V 2 bases, and 5 bases lay outside the gene matches. The CDR3 is 17 residues long. CDR1 is MNHEY, CDR2 SMNVEV, per germline (reference sequence). This chain's CDR3 is CASSLRTSGALYNEQFF. CDR3 DNA sequence: TGTGCCAGCAGTTTAAGGACTAGCGGGGCGCTCTACAATGAGCAGTTCTTC.

Comments on this clone: Other DNA variants within this sample encode the same CDR3. The chain employs TRBV19 and TRBJ2-1; TRBD2 matches at 8 bases. Germline loops: CDR1 LNHDA, CDR2 SQIVND (reference sequence). V shed 3 bases and J 5 bases; nucleotides not matched to a gene: 6. The length of the CDR3 is 15 residues. This CDR3 is CASSIRRGGNNEQFF. The CDR3 region has the DNA TGTGCCAGTAGTATCCGCCGGGGGGGTAACAATGAGCAGTTCTTC.

The CDR3 sequence: CACGGRFAYEQYF. CDR3 nucleotide sequence: TGTGCCTGCGGGGGCAGATTCGCCTACGAGCAGTACTTC. V and J are TRBV30 and TRBJ2-5; D possibly matches TRBD1 or TRBD2 (6 bases each). The DNA matches TRBJ2-7 better at its end, which makes the J call doubtful. The CDR3 extends over 13 amino acids. CDR1 and CDR2 (germline): GTSNPN, SVGIG (reference sequence).

This rearrangement joins TRBV4-1 to TRBJ2-7, with D tentatively TRBD1 or TRBD2 (7 bases each). CDR1 is MGHRA and CDR2 is YSYEKL in the germline V gene. Trimming pared 4 bases from V and 3 bases from J, leaving 19 bases between. This CDR3 comprises 16 residues. In DNA, the CDR3 is TGCGCCAGCAGCCGCGAGGGGGCTAGCGGAGACTACGAGCAGTACTTC. It codes for CASSREGASGDYEQYF.

V is TRBV4-1 and J is TRBJ2-2; D is ambiguous. The germline V gene has CDR1 MGHRA and CDR2 YSYEKL. The V end lost 5 bases, the J end lost 6 bases, and 16 bases lay between the germline ends. This CDR3 has 15 amino acids. The CDR3, as DNA: TGCGCCAGCAGCAGACACGGCGGACGCTCCGGGGAGCTGTTTTTT. This translates into CASSRHGGRSGELFF.

The J gene is TRBJ2-2, the V gene TRBV28; D gene unclear. Germline V CDR1 and CDR2: MDHEN, SYDVKM. The CDR3 runs to 12 residues. Trimming removed 5 bases at V and 3 bases at J, with 4 bases between. CDR3: CASSPYTGELFF. DNA of the CDR3: TGTGCCAGCAGTCCCTACACCGGGGAGCTGTTTTTT.

This chain connects TRBV7-3 to TRBJ2-1; D uncertain. The V gene's germline CDR1 is SGHTA and CDR2 FQGTGA. This CDR3 is built from 12 residues. Deletions cut 5 bases from V and 12 bases from J, with 14 bases between. CDR3 residues: CASSPWGGAQFF. CDR3 bases: TGTGCCAGCAGCCCGTGGGGTGGTGCGCAGTTCTTC.

This chain connects TRBV12-2 to TRBJ1-1; TRBD1, the table's D call, lacks a check against the DNA. TRBV12-2 has pseudogene status. The CDR3 consists of 19 residues. For the CDR3, the DNA is TGTGCAAGTCGCTCGTACTCTGGGACAGAGTTTCTTACTAACACTGAAGCTTTCTTT. It yields the protein CASRSYSGTEFLTNTEAFF.

This chain joins TRBV6-1 and TRBJ2-7, with 7 bases fitting TRBD2. This CDR3 region has 14 residues. The germline V gene encodes CDR1 MNHNS and CDR2 SASEGT. The trim removed 6 bases at V and 6 bases at J, leaving 11 bases unmatched. The CDR3 DNA sequence: TGTGCCAGCAGCTCCAGCGGGGCTCCTACCGAGCAGTACTTC. Its translation: CASSSSGAPTEQYF.

The chain employs TRBV9 and TRBJ2-2, with 11 nucleotides matching TRBD2. J gave up 8 bases and V 3 bases, and 12 bases lay outside the gene matches. The CDR3 contains 17 residues. Per germline, CDR1 SGDLS and CDR2 YYNGEE. DNA of the CDR3: TGTGCCAGCAGCGCATACGGGCTAGCGGGAGGTTATGGGGAGCTGTTTTTT. It is translated as CASSAYGLAGGYGELFF.

This clone was observed once. The chain joins TRBV4-1 to TRBJ1-2; D perhaps matches TRBD1 (5 bases). This CDR3 spans 15 amino acids. Germline V lookup: CDR1 MGHRA, CDR2 YSYEKL. Trimming pared 4 bases from V and 8 bases from J, leaving 20 bases between. The CDR3 reads CASSRDLTAPSGYTF. The CDR3 region has the DNA TGCGCCAGCAGCCGAGATTTGACAGCTCCCTCGGGCTACACCTTC.

This sequence joins TRBV6-1 and TRBJ1-5; 8 bases are shared with TRBD1. Per the germline V gene, CDR1 is MNHNS and CDR2 is SASEGT. V lost 4 bases to trimming and J lost 6 bases; unmatched junction nucleotides: 8. This CDR3 has 15 residues. The CDR3 DNA follows: TGTGCCAGCAGTGCTCAGACAGGGGAGGGTCAGCCCCAGCATTTT. It codes for CASSAQTGEGQPQHF.

This clone was counted a few times. The chain has TRBV7-9 and TRBJ1-4; no firm D call. The V end lost 3 bases, the J end lost 7 bases, and 12 bases lay between the germline ends. This CDR3 is built from 14 residues. Germline CDR1 SEHNR, CDR2 FQNEAQ (reference sequence). The CDR3 coding sequence is TGTGCCAGCAGCTTTGGATCTGGAGGTGAAAAACTGTTTTTT. Its protein is CASSFGSGGEKLFF.

The V and J genes are TRBV11-2 and TRBJ1-1; D call uncertain. V was shortened by 4 bases and J by 4 bases, with 16 bases between the two germline ends. The V gene's germline CDR1 is SGHAT and CDR2 FQNNGV. There are 15 residues in the CDR3. As DNA, the CDR3 is TGTGCCAGCAGCTCCAGTCGGCCCCGACTCACTGAAGCTTTCTTT. Encoded protein: CASSSSRPRLTEAFF. The full variable domain, in which reference TRBV11-2 and TRBJ1-1 provide the parts outside the CDR3, is EAGVAQSPRYKIIEKRQSVAFWCNPISGHATLYWYQQILGQGPKLLIQFQNNGVVDDSQLPKDRFSAERLKGVDSTLKIQPAKLEDSAVYLCASSSSRPRLTEAFFGQGTRLTVV.

V gene TRBV19 combines with J gene TRBJ1-2; the D gene is possibly TRBD1 (5 bases). CDR1 and CDR2 (germline): LNHDA, SQIVND (reference sequence). The CDR3 extends over 16 amino acids. Trimming removed 2 bases from V and 2 bases from J, with 15 bases in between. CDR3 DNA sequence: TGTGCCAGTAGTATAATGTCGGGGGTTTCCAACTATGGCTACACCTTC. Protein product: CASSIMSGVSNYGYTF.

The CDR3 nucleotides read TGTGCCAGCAGCTCTTCCCGGACAGAAGACACTGAAGCTTTCTTT. Its translation is CASSSSRTEDTEAFF. This chain links TRBV9 with TRBJ1-1, with D maybe TRBD1 (6 bases). Germline assignment: CDR1 SGDLS and CDR2 YYNGEE. The CDR3 is made up of 15 amino acids. V was pared by 4 bases and J by 3 bases, with 16 bases between. Filled out from reference TRBV9 and TRBJ1-1, the complete variable domain reads DSGVTQTPKHLITATGQRVTLRCSPRSGDLSVYWYQQSLDQGLQFLIQYYNGEERAKGNILERFSAQQFPDLHSELNLSSLELGDSALYFCASSSSRTEDTEAFFGQGTRLTVV.

The chain couples TRBV4-1 to TRBJ1-2; the match to TRBD1 covers 11 bases. There are 15 residues in the CDR3. Looked up from germline, CDR1 is MGHRA and CDR2 is YSYEKL. Trimming removed 1 base from V and 8 bases from J; junction bases left unmatched: 6. This CDR3 reads CASSQGGQGARGYTF. For the CDR3, the DNA is TGCGCCAGCAGCCAAGGAGGACAGGGGGCGCGGGGCTACACCTTC.

The V gene is TRBV9, the J gene TRBJ2-2; 9 bases fit TRBD1. Germline lookup yields CDR1 SGDLS and CDR2 YYNGEE. With V trimmed by 7 bases and J by 4 bases, 5 bases remained unmatched. The CDR3 is 14 amino acids. The CDR3 nucleotides are TGTGCCAGCGGGAGACAGGGGGTCACCGGGGAGCTGTTTTTT. It yields the protein CASGRQGVTGELFF.